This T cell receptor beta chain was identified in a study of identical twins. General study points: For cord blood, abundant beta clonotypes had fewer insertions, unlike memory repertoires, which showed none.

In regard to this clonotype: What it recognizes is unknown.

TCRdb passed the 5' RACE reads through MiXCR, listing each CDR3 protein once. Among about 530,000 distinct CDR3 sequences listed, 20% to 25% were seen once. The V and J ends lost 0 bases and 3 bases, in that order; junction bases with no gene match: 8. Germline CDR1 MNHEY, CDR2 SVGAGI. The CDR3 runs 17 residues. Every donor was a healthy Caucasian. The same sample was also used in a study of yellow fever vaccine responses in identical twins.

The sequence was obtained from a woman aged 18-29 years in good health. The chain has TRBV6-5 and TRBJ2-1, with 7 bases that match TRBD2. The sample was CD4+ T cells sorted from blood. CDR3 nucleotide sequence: TGTGCCAGCAGTTACTCGAGCCCCCGGGGGGTCTACAATGAGCAGTTCTTC. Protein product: CASSYSSPRGVYNEQFF.